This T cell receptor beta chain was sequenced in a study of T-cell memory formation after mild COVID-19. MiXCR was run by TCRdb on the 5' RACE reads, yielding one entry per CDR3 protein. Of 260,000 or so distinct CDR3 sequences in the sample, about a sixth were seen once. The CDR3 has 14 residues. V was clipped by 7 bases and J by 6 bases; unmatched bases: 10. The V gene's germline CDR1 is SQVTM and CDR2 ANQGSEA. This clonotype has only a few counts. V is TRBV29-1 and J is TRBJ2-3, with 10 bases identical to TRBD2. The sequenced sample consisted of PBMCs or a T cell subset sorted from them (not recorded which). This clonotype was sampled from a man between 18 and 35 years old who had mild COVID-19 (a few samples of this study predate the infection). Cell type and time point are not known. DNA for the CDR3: TGCAGCGCCGGTGTAGCGGGGGGTTCGGATACGCAGTATTTT. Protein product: CSAGVAGGSDTQYF.